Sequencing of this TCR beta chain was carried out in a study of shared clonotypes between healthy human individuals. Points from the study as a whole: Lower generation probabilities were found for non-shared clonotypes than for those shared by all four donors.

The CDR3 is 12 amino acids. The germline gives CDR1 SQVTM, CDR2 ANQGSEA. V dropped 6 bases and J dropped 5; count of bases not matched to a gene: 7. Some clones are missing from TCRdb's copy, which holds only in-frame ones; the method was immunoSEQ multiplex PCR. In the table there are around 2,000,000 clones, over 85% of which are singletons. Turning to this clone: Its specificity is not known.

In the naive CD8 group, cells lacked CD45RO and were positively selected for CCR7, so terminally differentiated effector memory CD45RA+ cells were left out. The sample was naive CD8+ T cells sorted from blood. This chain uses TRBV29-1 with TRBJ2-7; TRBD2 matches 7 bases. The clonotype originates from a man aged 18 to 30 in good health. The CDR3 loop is CSVGLRLDEQYF. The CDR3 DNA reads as TGCAGCGTGGGACTACGCCTCGACGAGCAGTACTTC.